The 14 T cell receptor beta chains below were found in one sample sequenced in a study of read filtering for tumor transcriptome and immune sequencing. This library used 300 to 500 ng RNA and molecular barcoded adaptors spanning alpha/delta and beta/gamma chains. A single record per CDR3 protein comes from TCRdb applying MiXCR to the reads. This sample has under 150,000 distinct CDR3 sequences; approximately 13% occur once, and the top ten carry 7.5% to 10%. Sample: a population of CD138-negative cells sorted from bone marrow. Every receptor here comes from a donor at least 40 years old with multiple myeloma.

Regarding this clonotype: This could be a read error, since a much larger clone is one nucleotide away. V and J are TRBV29-1 and TRBJ2-5; 8 nucleotides match TRBD1. Germline V gene sequence: CDR1 SQVTM, CDR2 ANQGSEA. The CDR3 sequence is 13 residues long. The CDR3, as DNA: TGCAGCGTCCAGGGGGCAGGACAAGGGACCCAGTACTTC. Its protein product is CSVQGAGQGTQYF.

This clonotype was seen repeatedly, ten times or more. This sequence joins TRBV5-1 and TRBJ2-2; 10 nucleotides line up with TRBD1. V lost 6 bases to trimming and J lost 3 bases; unmatched junction nucleotides: 5. Germline V gene sequence: CDR1 SGHRS, CDR2 YFSETQ. The CDR3 contains 15 residues. The CDR3 region is CASIQGQGYTGELFF. The DNA of the CDR3 is TGCGCCAGCATCCAGGGACAGGGGTACACCGGGGAGCTGTTTTTT.

This clonotype was detected ten times or more. This rearrangement joins TRBV7-2 to TRBJ2-3, with D hard to call. The CDR3 extends over 13 amino acids. Germline V gene data show CDR1 as SGHTA and CDR2 as FQGNSA. V lost 2 bases and J lost 7, with 10 bases in between. The CDR3 DNA follows: TGTGCCAGCAGCTTATGGTTAGATTATACGCAGTATTTT. Encoded protein: CASSLWLDYTQYF.

The sample holds a few counts of this clonotype. V usage is TRBV20-1 and J usage is TRBJ2-5; tentative D call: TRBD1 (8 bases). The CDR3 is 15 residues long. The V and J ends lost 1 base and 5 bases respectively, with 17 bases between them. The germline V gene encodes CDR1 DFQATT and CDR2 SNEGSKA (reference sequence). This CDR3 is CSARATQGGGETQYF. CDR3 sequence (DNA): TGCAGTGCTAGAGCGACACAGGGGGGAGGGGAGACCCAGTACTTC.

This clonotype was seen ten or more times. One end of the junction varies from germline; a read error may be responsible. CDR3 region: CASSPARGVEDEQLF. DNA of the CDR3: TGTGCCAGTAGCCCAGCGAGGGGGGTTGAAGATGAGCAGCTCTTC. V is TRBV19 and J is TRBJ2-1, with D possibly being TRBD1 or TRBD2 (6 bases each). This CDR3 region has 15 residues. Germline V CDR1 and CDR2: LNHDA, SQIVND (reference sequence).

This clonotype was recorded at least ten times. The V and J genes are TRBV6-2 or TRBV6-3 and TRBJ2-1; 12 bases match TRBD2. From germline, CDR1 is MNHEY and CDR2 SVGEGT. CDR3 length: 16 residues. The V and J ends lost 2 bases and 9 bases, in that order; junction bases with no gene match: 8. The CDR3 sequence is CASSYPRLAGGAEQFF. In nucleotides, the CDR3 is TGTGCCAGCAGTTACCCCAGGCTAGCGGGAGGGGCTGAGCAGTTCTTC.

Regarding this clonotype: A read error may explain this, as a much larger clone is one base away. CDR3: CASRLTSGSYNEQFF. The CDR3 DNA sequence: TGCGCCAGCAGACTGACTAGCGGCTCCTACAATGAGCAGTTCTTC. This chain connects TRBV5-1 to TRBJ2-1, with 9 bases matching TRBD2. Germline-derived CDR1 and CDR2 are SGHRS and YFSETQ. Trimming took 5 bases from V and 0 from J; bases not matched to a gene: 3. The CDR3 length is 15 residues.

The genes are TRBV7-8 and TRBJ1-1; D remains ambiguous. Germline lookup yields CDR1 SGHVS and CDR2 FQNEAQ. This CDR3 spans 18 amino acids. V lost 5 bases and J 4 bases, leaving 26 bases between the germline ends. For the CDR3, the DNA is TGTGCCAGCAGCCCCCACCTAGAGAAGGTACGAGATCCCACTGAAGCTTTCTTT. It codes for CASSPHLEKVRDPTEAFF.

There are a few counts of this clonotype. This CDR3 reads CASSLEGGFTDTQYF. The CDR3 coding sequence is TGCGCCAGCAGCTTGGAAGGCGGATTCACAGATACGCAGTATTTT. The rearrangement links TRBV5-1 to TRBJ2-3; D is unclear. This CDR3 has 15 residues. V lost 0 bases and J 2 bases, leaving 10 bases between the germline ends. Germline V gene lookup returns CDR1 SGHRS and CDR2 YFSETQ.

There are many counts of this clonotype. The V call is TRBV5-1, the J call TRBJ2-1; D might be TRBD1 or TRBD2, each matching 5 bases. CDR3 length: 14 residues. Per the germline V gene, CDR1 is SGHRS and CDR2 is YFSETQ. Deletions cut 0 bases from V and 8 bases from J, with 12 bases between. The CDR3 sequence: CASSLVMGRDEQFF. CDR3 nucleotide sequence: TGCGCCAGCAGCTTGGTGATGGGGCGGGATGAGCAGTTCTTC.

Ten or more counts support this clonotype. The chain uses TRBV24-1 and TRBJ2-1; D is possibly TRBD2 (6 bases). Germline V gene lookup returns CDR1 KGHDR and CDR2 SFDVKD. The CDR3 loop spans 14 amino acids. V shed 4 bases and J shed 0 bases, with 6 bases lying between them. CDR3 sequence (DNA): TGTGCCACCAGTGACGGGAGCTCCTACAATGAGCAGTTCTTC. Its translation is CATSDGSSYNEQFF.

This clonotype was found many times. The chain links TRBV7-2 to TRBJ2-4, with D unresolved. The CDR3 sequence is 12 residues long. The germline V gene encodes CDR1 SGHTA and CDR2 FQGNSA. The V gene lost 10 bases and the J gene lost 3 bases, with 10 bases spanning the gap. Written as DNA, the CDR3 is TGTGCCACCTACGGCCTCAAAAACATTCAGTACTTC. This encodes CATYGLKNIQYF.

At least ten counts were recorded for this clonotype. J is TRBJ1-1 and V is TRBV5-1, with TRBD1 identical over 9 bases. This CDR3 comprises 17 residues. CDR1 SGHRS and CDR2 YFSETQ come from the germline V gene. V shed 4 bases and J 4 bases; nucleotides not matched to a gene: 14. The CDR3 loop reads CASSLWTGESGSTEAFF. CDR3 bases: TGCGCCAGCAGCCTCTGGACAGGGGAGTCCGGTAGCACTGAAGCTTTCTTT. The variable domain in full, completed from reference TRBV5-1 and TRBJ1-1, reads KAGVTQTPRYLIKTRGQQVTLSCSPISGHRSVSWYQQTPGQGLQFLFEYFSETQRNKGNFPGRFSGRQFSNSRSEMNVSTLELGDSALYLCASSLWTGESGSTEAFFGQGTRLTVV.

This clonotype was seen at least ten times. The chain combines TRBV5-1 with TRBJ1-2; maybe TRBD1 (5 bases). V lost 8 bases and J 2 bases, leaving 13 bases between the germline ends. The germline V gene encodes CDR1 SGHRS and CDR2 YFSETQ. The CDR3 runs 13 residues. The CDR3 sequence is CARGQTTNYGYTF. DNA for the CDR3: TGCGCCAGGGGGCAGACAACCAACTATGGCTACACCTTC.